This is a list of T cell receptor beta chains from one sample in a study of CD8+ T cells in alopecia areata. Clones were read by immunoSEQ multiplex PCR, and TCRdb kept only the in-frame ones, dropping some. There are 100,000 to 150,000 clones in the sample; roughly 57% occur only once, and around 6% lies in the top ten. The sample consisted of CD4+ T cells sorted from blood, taken at week 4, from a patient treated with tofacitinib. The receptors originated from a human donor with alopecia areata. CDR3s include the opening cysteine and the closing phenylalanine or tryptophan. The D gene is left open where the match is weak. For some rows the clone size is stated as once, few or many, or as a class when expanded; others skip it.

j_call d_call v_call clone_size cdr3_aa cdr3_nt
TRBJ2-5 - TRBV5-1 - CASSLERWGNRETQYF TGCGCCAGCAGCTTGGAGAGGTGGGGAAACAGGGAGACCCAGTACTTC
TRBJ2-2 - TRBV18 - CASSPLRTTGLTGELFF TGTGCCAGCTCACCACTCCGAACGACAGGACTTACCGGGGAGCTGTTTTTT
TRBJ2-3 TRBD1 TRBV9 - CASSPGQRTDTQYF TGTGCCAGTTCTCCGGGACAGCGCACAGATACGCAGTATTTT
TRBJ2-1 TRBD2 TRBV7-3 - CASSLDREDNEQFF TGTGCCAGCAGCTTAGATCGGGAGGACAATGAGCAGTTCTTC
TRBJ2-3 - TRBV7-9 - CASSLGWLASTDTQYF TGTGCCAGCAGCTTAGGATGGCTAGCGTCCACAGATACGCAGTATTTT
TRBJ1-6 - TRBV5-4 - CASSLDQDSPLHF TGTGCCAGCAGCTTGGACCAGGATTCACCCCTCCACTTT
TRBJ2-6 - TRBV5-1 - CASSDQGSGANVLTF TGCGCCAGCAGCGATCAGGGGTCTGGGGCCAACGTCCTGACTTTC
TRBJ1-2 - TRBV2 once CASSPGTVTSGYTF TGTGCCAGCAGCCCGGGGACCGTAACGAGTGGCTACACCTTC
TRBJ2-1 TRBD2 TRBV15 once CATSATSGSYNEQFF TGTGCCACCAGCGCCACTAGCGGGAGTTACAATGAGCAGTTCTTC
TRBJ2-1 TRBD2 TRBV18 once CASSPGLAGGSSYNEQFF TGTGCCAGCTCACCAGGACTAGCGGGAGGGAGCTCCTACAATGAGCAGTTCTTC
TRBJ2-5 - TRBV7-2 - CASSTWDRQSETQYF TGTGCCAGCAGCACCTGGGACCGCCAGTCAGAGACCCAGTACTTC
TRBJ2-5 - TRBV29-1 - CSVDAPYQETQYF TGCAGCGTTGACGCGCCGTACCAAGAGACCCAGTACTTC
TRBJ2-5 - TRBV7-2 - CASSLNWAYPGEETQYF TGTGCCAGCAGCCTCAATTGGGCCTACCCCGGGGAAGAGACCCAGTACTTC
TRBJ2-5 TRBD1 TRBV29-1 few CSVLQGAQETQYF TGCAGCGTTTTACAGGGGGCACAGGAGACCCAGTACTTC
TRBJ2-7 TRBD2 TRBV18 - CASSPTSGKYEQYF TGTGCCAGCTCACCGACTAGCGGGAAATACGAGCAGTACTTC
TRBJ1-2 - TRBV28 - CASSRTGNYGYTF TGTGCCAGCAGTCGTACAGGGAACTATGGCTACACCTTC
TRBJ2-2 - TRBV4-3 - CASSQDGTAANEVGELFF TGCGCCAGCAGCCAAGATGGAACGGCAGCTAATGAGGTCGGGGAGCTGTTTTTT
TRBJ1-2 - TRBV4-3 - CASSLDTSSNYGYTF TGCGCCAGCAGCCTAGACACCTCTTCTAACTATGGCTACACCTTC
TRBJ1-2 - TRBV25-1 once CASSALDNYGYTF TGTGCCAGCAGTGCCCTCGACAATTATGGCTACACCTTC
TRBJ1-2 TRBD1 TRBV6-4 once CAIPDRFPVGNYGYTF TGTGCCATCCCGGACAGGTTCCCCGTTGGGAACTATGGCTACACCTTC
TRBJ2-7 TRBD2 TRBV7-2 - CASSLGRLAYEQYF TGTGCCAGCAGCTTAGGCCGACTAGCTTACGAGCAGTACTTC
TRBJ2-5 TRBD1 TRBV30 - CAWSKQGRRQETQYF TGTGCCTGGAGTAAACAGGGGCGGAGACAAGAGACCCAGTACTTC
TRBJ2-1 - TRBV29-1 few CSVVPLTSFAEQFF TGCAGCGTTGTTCCCCTTACTAGCTTTGCTGAGCAGTTCTTC
TRBJ2-7 - TRBV25-1 - CASSELGWSYEQYF TGTGCCAGCAGTGAATTGGGCTGGTCCTACGAGCAGTACTTC
TRBJ1-4 - TRBV5-6 few CASSRLGPRDEKLFF TGTGCCAGCAGTCGGTTGGGACCGAGGGACGAAAAACTGTTTTTT
TRBJ2-2 - TRBV5-1 - CASSFEGNTGELFF TGCGCCAGCAGCTTCGAAGGGAACACCGGGGAGCTGTTTTTT
TRBJ2-7 - TRBV27 - CASSPQDAEQYF TGTGCCAGCAGTCCCCAGGATGCCGAGCAGTACTTC
TRBJ2-2 TRBD2 TRBV7-2 few CASSPLAGGLSAGELFF TGTGCCAGCAGCCCACTAGCGGGGGGGCTATCAGCCGGGGAGCTGTTTTTT
TRBJ2-4 - TRBV7-8 - CASSLAGSSVLAKNIQYF TGTGCCAGCAGCTTAGCCGGTAGCTCCGTACTAGCCAAAAACATTCAGTACTTC
TRBJ2-5 - TRBV28 - CATSGQETQYF TGTGCCACGAGCGGTCAGGAGACCCAGTACTTC
TRBJ1-3 TRBD1 TRBV5-1 few CASSSQPTGAGNTIYF TGCGCCAGCAGCTCACAACCGACAGGGGCAGGAAACACCATATATTTT
TRBJ2-7 - TRBV29-1 few CSGFRAGSYEQYF TGCAGCGGCTTTAGGGCAGGGTCCTACGAGCAGTACTTC
TRBJ2-7 - TRBV5-4 - CASSLQGEVNEQYF TGTGCCAGCAGCCTTCAAGGTGAGGTTAACGAGCAGTACTTC
TRBJ2-5 - TRBV25-1 once CASSEDTQETQYF TGTGCCAGCAGTGAGGACACGCAAGAGACCCAGTACTTC
TRBJ1-5 TRBD1 TRBV2 - CASSVQGNNQPQHF TGTGCCAGCAGTGTACAGGGGAACAATCAGCCCCAGCATTTT
TRBJ2-3 - TRBV15 - CATSRDLKAAGGTDTQYF TGTGCCACCAGCAGAGATTTGAAGGCCGCAGGGGGCACAGATACGCAGTATTTT
TRBJ2-1 - TRBV30 - CALAEYNEQFF TGTGCCTTAGCGGAATACAATGAGCAGTTCTTC
TRBJ1-2 TRBD1 TRBV6-5 - CASSGDRTYGYTF TGTGCCAGCAGTGGGGACAGGACCTATGGCTACACCTTC
TRBJ2-7 - TRBV7-6 - CATSGGTGYEQYF TGTGCCACCTCGGGGGGGACAGGCTACGAGCAGTACTTC
TRBJ1-2 - TRBV29-1 - CSVQKPGDYGYTF TGCAGCGTCCAAAAACCAGGGGACTATGGCTACACCTTC
TRBJ2-3 - TRBV27 - CAGPVDDGTDTQYF TGTGCCGGCCCTGTGGACGATGGAACAGATACGCAGTATTTT
TRBJ2-7 TRBD1 TRBV9 - CASSAGTGNEQYF TGTGCCAGCAGCGCCGGGACAGGGAATGAGCAGTACTTC
TRBJ2-5 - TRBV30 - CAWNSGQETQYF TGTGCCTGGAATTCAGGACAAGAGACCCAGTACTTC